This T cell receptor beta chain was sequenced for a study of CD4 T cells in relation to SARS-CoV-2 and coronaviruses. Study summary: ViraFEST: approximately eleven-day antigen culture of PBMCs, then TCR beta CDR3 sequencing. The negative reference was HIV-1 Nef peptide pool or peptide-free culture.

This CDR3 has 15 residues. Germline CDR1 SGHRS, CDR2 YFSETQ. V lost 4 bases and J lost 7, with 18 bases in between. A remark on this clone: The antigen is unknown.

Clones were sequenced by immunoSEQ multiplex PCR, and TCRdb holds only the in-frame ones, with some missing. The sample has roughly 25,000 clones; more than 75% are singletons. Unexposed donor CD4+ T cells date from about 2010-2018, before the COVID-19 pandemic. After 10 to 11 days of culture, CD4+ T cells were isolated. Testing used SARS-CoV-2 S/N and four cold-coronavirus spikes on unexposed-donor CD4+ T cells, cells permitting. The TCR was taken from a human donor in good health. The chain combines TRBV5-1 with TRBJ2-1; the D is unclear. The sample was CD4+ T cells from PBMCs, cultured in vitro. The CDR3 DNA is TGCGCCAGCAGCATTGGACCTGACGAACTAAATGAGCAGTTCTTC. Amino acids: CASSIGPDELNEQFF.